The rows below give T cell receptor beta chains drawn from one sample of a study of T-cell memory formation after mild COVID-19. TCRdb itself ran the 5' RACE reads through MiXCR, one entry per CDR3 protein. This table holds fewer than 650,000 distinct CDR3 sequences, 15% to 20% found once. Sequencing was done on a sample of PBMCs or a T cell subset sorted from them (not recorded which). Receptors were obtained from an adult woman who had mild COVID-19 (a few samples of this study predate the infection). Cell type and time point are not known. CDR3s include the opening cysteine and the closing phenylalanine or tryptophan. D genes are given only for firm matches. Where a row states a size, it is once, few, many or the class of an expanded clone; other rows omit it.

d_call j_call v_call clone_size cdr3_nt cdr3_aa
TRBD1 TRBJ2-7 TRBV24-1 . TGTGCCACCAGTCCCGGGACAGGTACCTACGAGCAGTACTTC CATSPGTGTYEQYF
TRBD1 TRBJ2-1 TRBV25-1 . TGTGCCAGCAGTGAACAGGGGTGGACAGGCAATGAGCAGTTCTTC CASSEQGWTGNEQFF
. TRBJ2-7 TRBV11-1 few TGTGCCAGCAGCTTGACGCAGCCCTACGAGCAGTACTTC CASSLTQPYEQYF
TRBD2 TRBJ2-1 TRBV5-1 . TGCGCCAGCAGCTTGAGTAGCGGGAGGGCCCGGAATGAGCAGTTCTTC CASSLSSGRARNEQFF
TRBD1 TRBJ1-3 TRBV6-5 . TGTGCCAGCAGTTACGACAGGGTCGGAAACACCATATATTTT CASSYDRVGNTIYF
TRBD1 TRBJ2-1 TRBV15 few TGTGCCACCAGCAGAGATAGGGACAGGTTTATCCAGGCCTACAATGAGCAGTTCTTC CATSRDRDRFIQAYNEQFF
TRBD1 TRBJ2-5 TRBV7-6 many TGTGCCAGCAGCCGGGGACAGGGTGCCGGTGGAGAGACCCAGTACTTC CASSRGQGAGGETQYF
. TRBJ2-3 TRBV20-1 . TGCAGTGAGAGTCGAGGGGGGACTAGCACAGATACGCAGTATTTT CSESRGGTSTDTQYF
. TRBJ2-7 TRBV21-1 . TGTGCCAGCAGCAAAGGTACCTCTCTTTCCGGGCTGATCTACGAGCAGTACTTC CASSKGTSLSGLIYEQYF
. TRBJ2-2 TRBV27 few TGTGCCAGCAGTCGTGAACCCACCGGGGAGCTGTTTTTT CASSREPTGELFF
TRBD1 TRBJ1-1 TRBV12-3/TRBV12-4 . TGTGCCAGCAGTTCGACAGGGGGCAAGGTGAACACTGAAGCTTTCTTT CASSSTGGKVNTEAFF
TRBD2 TRBJ2-3 TRBV4-2 few TGTGCCAGCAGCCAAGAGTCTAGCGGGCCAGATACGCAGTATTTT CASSQESSGPDTQYF
. TRBJ1-3 TRBV15 . TGTGCCACCAGCAGACCTCTGGGTGGAGGGTTACTCTCTGGAAACACCATATATTTT CATSRPLGGGLLSGNTIYF
. TRBJ2-5 TRBV5-1 . TGCGCCAGCTCCTTCGCTTGGTTTAGGGGGGCCCGGGAGACCCAGTACTTC CASSFAWFRGARETQYF
. TRBJ2-6 TRBV5-1 . TGCGCCAGCAGCTTGGATTTTAACTCTGGGGCCAACGTCCTGACTTTC CASSLDFNSGANVLTF
. TRBJ2-2 TRBV21-1 . TGTGCCAGCGAAATATGGGGCTGGCTGGCTAGCTCTTCGAACACCGGGGAGCTGTTTTTT CASEIWGWLASSSNTGELFF
. TRBJ2-7 TRBV4-3 . TGCGCCAGCAGCCAAGGAAGTCGCGGGTACGAGCAGTACTTC CASSQGSRGYEQYF
. TRBJ1-5 TRBV4-1 few TGCGCCAGCAGCCAACTGGGTCAGCCCCAGCATTTT CASSQLGQPQHF
TRBD2 TRBJ2-3 TRBV9 few TGTGCCAGCAGCGGCGCTAGCGGGGGGGCCACAGATACGCAGTATTTT CASSGASGGATDTQYF
. TRBJ2-3 TRBV6-2/TRBV6-3 once TGTGCCAGCACCAGAACTGCTAGCACAGATACGCAGTATTTT CASTRTASTDTQYF
. TRBJ2-5 TRBV10-3 few TGTGCCATCAAGGGCGGGATTGAGACCCAGTACTTC CAIKGGIETQYF
. TRBJ2-2 TRBV5-5 many TGTGCCAGCTGGAACGGGAGGGGGCGCGGGGACACCGGGGAGCTGTTTTTT CASWNGRGRGDTGELFF
. TRBJ1-1 TRBV12-3/TRBV12-4 few TGTGCCAGCTCTTCGGGAAAGACATTGAACACTGAAGCTTTCTTT CASSSGKTLNTEAFF
TRBD1 TRBJ2-7 TRBV30 . TGTGCCTGGGGCAGGGGGTCCTACGAGCAGTACTTC CAWGRGSYEQYF
. TRBJ2-1 TRBV5-5 . TGTGCCAGCAGCTTGGTCCGCGGGGGCGCCTACAATGAGCAGTTCTTC CASSLVRGGAYNEQFF
. TRBJ2-7 TRBV15 many TGTGCCACCAGCAGAGATCCCGGGAACATCTACGAGCAGTACTTC CATSRDPGNIYEQYF
. TRBJ2-1 TRBV5-1 few TGCGCCAGCAGCTCCAATCCTCCGACAAGATTCTCCTACAATGAGCAGTTCTTC CASSSNPPTRFSYNEQFF
. TRBJ2-1 TRBV12-3/TRBV12-4 . TGTGCCAGCAGTCTTTATGCGGGCTCCTACAATGAGCAGTTCTTC CASSLYAGSYNEQFF
. TRBJ1-1 TRBV3-1 few TGTGCCAGCAGCCCCCACGCTGGAGGCAGAGCTTTCTTT CASSPHAGGRAFF
TRBD2 TRBJ2-5 TRBV11-1 few TGTGCCAGCAGCTTAATAGAGAGCGGGAGCCAAGAGACCCAGTACTTC CASSLIESGSQETQYF
. TRBJ1-5 TRBV12-3/TRBV12-4 . TGTGCCAGCAGTTTATCCCCCTCGGGGGGGCATCAGCCCCAGCATTTT CASSLSPSGGHQPQHF
TRBD1 TRBJ1-2 TRBV7-3 few TGTGCCAGCAGCCCTACGACGGGACAGGGGATGAATGGCTACACCTTC CASSPTTGQGMNGYTF
. TRBJ2-5 TRBV20-1 few TGCAGTGCTAGAGAACTTCTACCTCGGGACTCAAAAGAGACCCAGTACTTC CSARELLPRDSKETQYF
. TRBJ1-3 TRBV6-5 few TGTGCCAGCAGTCGAGCGGTGGGGACCCACTCTGGAAACACCATATATTTT CASSRAVGTHSGNTIYF
TRBD2 TRBJ2-3 TRBV9 . TGTGCCAGCAGCGCCCTAGCGGGGGGTCCGTTGGATACGCAGTATTTT CASSALAGGPLDTQYF
TRBD1 TRBJ2-5 TRBV4-1 many TGCGCCAGCAGCCGAAAGGGGGACAGTTTGGAGACCCAGTACTTC CASSRKGDSLETQYF
. TRBJ1-2 TRBV4-2 few TGTGCCAGCAGCCAGAACTTAGGGGTGTGGGGCTACACCTTC CASSQNLGVWGYTF
. TRBJ2-3 TRBV29-1 few TGCAGCTCCACGGGGCCCGGGGGGCGCACAGATACGCAGTATTTT CSSTGPGGRTDTQYF
TRBD1 TRBJ2-1 TRBV29-1 . TGCAGCGATAGAGGACAGGGTAAGCAGTTCTTC CSDRGQGKQFF
. TRBJ2-1 TRBV7-9 . TGTGCCAGCAGCTTAGTGTCCGGGACTGATGAGCAGTTCTTC CASSLVSGTDEQFF
. TRBJ2-5 TRBV7-9 . TGTGCCAGCGGGACAAACCAAGAGACCCAGTACTTC CASGTNQETQYF
. TRBJ2-2 TRBV15 few TGTGCCACCAGCAGAGATCGGGCCAGCGGGGAGCTGTTTTTT CATSRDRASGELFF
TRBD2 TRBJ2-1 TRBV7-8 few TGTGCCAGCAGCTCAGCGACTAGCGGGAGATCCTACAATGAGCAGTTCTTC CASSSATSGRSYNEQFF